Listed below are T cell receptor beta chains from one sample, sequenced in a study of metastatic and nonmetastatic thyroid tumors. TCRdb reanalyzed the PCR reads via MiXCR. The repertoire includes roughly 15,000 clones, 30% to 35% of them detected once, and around 25% sits in the top ten. Sequenced input: tumor tissue. The receptors derive from a female donor with papillary thyroid cancer or a benign thyroid nodule (not recorded which). Some clones in this sample may be carry-over from other donors' samples. Each CDR3 is given with its conserved first and last residue. Fields, in order: J gene, clone size, D gene, V gene, CDR3 length, CDR3 DNA, CDR3 protein. The D gene is left open where the match is weak. Only some rows state a clone size, as once, few, many or a class for expanded clones.

TRBJ2-7,medium-sized,TRBD1,TRBV4-1,17,TGCGCCAGCAGCCAAGAACGGGGACAGGGGCCATCCTACGAGCAGTACTTC,CASSQERGQGPSYEQYF
TRBJ1-1,many,.,TRBV3-1,14,TGTGCCAGCAGCCAGTTGTTCGGGGACACTGAAGCTTTCTTT,CASSQLFGDTEAFF
TRBJ1-5,many,TRBD1,TRBV3-1,14,TGTGCCAGCAGCCTTCGGACAGGGGATCAGCCCCAGCATTTT,CASSLRTGDQPQHF
TRBJ2-5,once,.,TRBV4-2,15,TGTTCCAGCAGCCAATATGAAGGATTCCAAGAGACCCAGTACTTC,CSSSQYEGFQETQYF
TRBJ1-1,few,.,TRBV6-1,15,TGTGCCAGCAGGGACGGGGTAGGCAGGAACACTGAAGCTTTCTTT,CASRDGVGRNTEAFF
TRBJ2-7,once,TRBD1,TRBV9,15,TGTGCCAGCAGCCCCTACCTGGGACAGTCCTACGAGCAGTACTTC,CASSPYLGQSYEQYF
TRBJ2-3,.,TRBD2,TRBV11-2,15,TGTGCCAGCAGCTTAGGGGGACTAGCCTCAGATACGCAGTATTTT,CASSLGGLASDTQYF
TRBJ2-7,medium-sized,TRBD2,TRBV6-2/TRBV6-3,16,TGTGCCAGCAGTTCCATCCTAGCGGGAGGTGTCCACGAGCAGTACTTC,CASSSILAGGVHEQYF
TRBJ2-7,.,TRBD2,TRBV5-1,12,TGCGCCAGCAGCTTGGCTAGCGGCGAGCAGTACTTC,CASSLASGEQYF
TRBJ2-3,few,.,TRBV28,13,TGTGCCAGCAGTTTAGACTGGAGTGATACGCAGTATTTT,CASSLDWSDTQYF
TRBJ2-3,.,.,TRBV27,14,TGTGCCAGCAAGGCATCCCGCAGCTCAGATACGCAGTATTTT,CASKASRSSDTQYF
TRBJ2-3,large,.,TRBV5-1,15,TGCGCCAGCAGCTTAGAGGACAGAGACACAGATACGCAGTATTTT,CASSLEDRDTDTQYF
TRBJ2-1,once,TRBD1,TRBV20-1,14,TGCAGTGCTTCAAATGGGGACAGTGTAGATAAGCAGTTCTTC,CSASNGDSVDKQFF
TRBJ2-1,many,.,TRBV12-3/TRBV12-4,12,TGTGCCAGTGGCCCAGTCAGCCATGAGCAGTTCTTC,CASGPVSHEQFF
TRBJ2-7,medium-sized,.,TRBV2,16,TGTGCCAGCAGTGAAGCGCTTCCAACTGTCTCCTACGAGCAGTACTTC,CASSEALPTVSYEQYF
TRBJ2-5,.,TRBD2,TRBV9,15,TGTGCCAGCAGCGTAGCGGGAGGAGAACAAGAGACCCAGTACTTC,CASSVAGGEQETQYF
TRBJ2-1,medium-sized,TRBD2,TRBV6-1,14,TGTGCCAGCAGTAGCGGGAGTTGGAATAATGAGCAGTTCTTC,CASSSGSWNNEQFF
TRBJ2-7,medium-sized,.,TRBV30,13,TGTGCCTGGAGTAGGCAGCCGGCCTACGAGCAGTACTTC,CAWSRQPAYEQYF
TRBJ2-7,.,.,TRBV5-4,15,TGTGCCAGCAGCTTGGAGGTCGGCAGGTCCTACGAGCAGTACTTC,CASSLEVGRSYEQYF
TRBJ2-5,.,.,TRBV20-1,14,TGCAGTGCTATTATCGGGGAACCCCAAGAGACCCAGTACTTC,CSAIIGEPQETQYF
TRBJ2-1,.,.,TRBV9,13,TGTGCCAGCAGCGTCGGTTCTTGGAATGAGCAGTTCTTC,CASSVGSWNEQFF
TRBJ1-2,.,.,TRBV7-2,13,TGTGCCAGCAGCTTAGGACGGAGCTATGGCTACACCTTC,CASSLGRSYGYTF
TRBJ2-7,.,TRBD2,TRBV11-2,15,TGTGCCAGCAGCTTAGATGAGCTAGCGGTGCGGGAGCAGTACTTC,CASSLDELAVREQYF
TRBJ2-2,many,.,TRBV18,15,TGTGCCAGCTCACCGACGGCAGAGAACACCGGGGAGCTGTTTTTT,CASSPTAENTGELFF
TRBJ2-2,.,.,TRBV4-1,14,TGCGCCAGCAGTCTTGGACAGTACACCGGGGAGCTGTTTTTT,CASSLGQYTGELFF
TRBJ2-6,.,.,TRBV6-1,15,TGCGCCAGCAGACCCCAACATCGCGGTGCCAACGTCCTGACTTTC,CASRPQHRGANVLTF
TRBJ2-1,.,.,TRBV5-1,16,TGCGCCAGCAGCTTGGGAATCGTGAGGGATGTCAATGAGCAGTTCTTC,CASSLGIVRDVNEQFF
TRBJ2-1,many,.,TRBV12-3/TRBV12-4,12,TGTGCCGGGAGTACGAGGAGAAATGAGCAGTTCTTC,CAGSTRRNEQFF
TRBJ2-7,many,.,TRBV7-2,13,TGTGCCAGCAGCTTATCTTCGGTGGCGCCTCCGTACTTC,CASSLSSVAPPYF
TRBJ2-6,.,.,TRBV11-2,14,TGTGCCAGCAGCCCCCCGTCTGGGGCCAACGTCCTGACTTTC,CASSPPSGANVLTF
TRBJ1-5,few,.,TRBV12-3/TRBV12-4,15,TGTGCCAGCAGCCCAGGGGACGTTAGCAATCAGCCCCAGCATTTT,CASSPGDVSNQPQHF
TRBJ1-2,.,.,TRBV20-1,14,TGCAGTGCCACCGGACAGACCTTAGGGGGAGGCTACACCTTC,CSATGQTLGGGYTF
TRBJ2-7,.,TRBD1,TRBV5-4,15,TGTGCCAGCAGCTTAACCGGGACAGGGTTGAACGAGCAGTACTTC,CASSLTGTGLNEQYF
TRBJ2-7,.,TRBD2,TRBV11-2,18,TGTGCCAGCAGCCAGCTTAACAGGCAGCGGGGGGGCAAATACGAGCAGTACTTC,CASSQLNRQRGGKYEQYF
TRBJ2-1,many,TRBD2,TRBV7-6,15,TGTGCCAGCACTAAAGGGGCGGGAAGGGAGGGGGAGCAGTTCTTC,CASTKGAGREGEQFF
TRBJ1-3,.,.,TRBV7-2,13,TGTGCCAGCAGCTTATCTTTCGGAAACACCATATATTTT,CASSLSFGNTIYF
TRBJ2-2,.,.,TRBV11-2,13,TGTGCCAGCAGCCCCGGGAGCCGCGGGGAGCTGTTTTTT,CASSPGSRGELFF